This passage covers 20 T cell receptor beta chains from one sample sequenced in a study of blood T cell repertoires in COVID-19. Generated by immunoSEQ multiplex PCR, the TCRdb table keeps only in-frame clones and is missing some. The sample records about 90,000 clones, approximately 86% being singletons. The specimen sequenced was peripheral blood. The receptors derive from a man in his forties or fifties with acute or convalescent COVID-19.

The DNA for the CDR3 is TGCGCCAGCAGCAACGGACAGGGGGTGTCCTACGAGCAGTACTTC. The encoded protein is CASSNGQGVSYEQYF. The V gene is TRBV5-1, the J gene TRBJ2-7; TRBD1 agrees at 10 bases. CDR3 size: 15 residues. Germline assignment: CDR1 SGHRS and CDR2 YFSETQ. After removal of 4 bases from V and 1 base from J, the junction contained 5 bases not matched to a gene. The full variable domain, its missing parts supplied by reference TRBV5-1 and TRBJ2-7, is KAGVTQTPRYLIKTRGQQVTLSCSPISGHRSVSWYQQTPGQGLQFLFEYFSETQRNKGNFPGRFSGRQFSNSRSEMNVSTLELGDSALYLCASSNGQGVSYEQYFGPGTRLTVT.

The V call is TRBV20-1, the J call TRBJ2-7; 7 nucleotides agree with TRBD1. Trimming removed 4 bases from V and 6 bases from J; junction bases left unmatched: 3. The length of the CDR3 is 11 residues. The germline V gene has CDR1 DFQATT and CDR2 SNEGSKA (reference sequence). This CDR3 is CSANQGVEQYF. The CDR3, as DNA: TGCAGTGCTAACCAGGGGGTCGAGCAGTACTTC.

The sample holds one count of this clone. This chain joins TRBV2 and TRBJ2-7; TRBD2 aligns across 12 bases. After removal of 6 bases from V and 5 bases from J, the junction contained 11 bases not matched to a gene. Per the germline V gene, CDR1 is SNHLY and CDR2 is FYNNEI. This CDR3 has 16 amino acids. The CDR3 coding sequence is TGTGCCAGCAGCCCGACTAGCGGGAGTGGATTCCACGAGCAGTACTTC. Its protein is CASSPTSGSGFHEQYF.

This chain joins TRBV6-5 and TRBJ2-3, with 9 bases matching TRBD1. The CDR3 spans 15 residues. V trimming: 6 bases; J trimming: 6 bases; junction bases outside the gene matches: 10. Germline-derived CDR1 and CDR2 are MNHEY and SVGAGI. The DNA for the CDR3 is TGTGCCAGCAGCCGGACAGGGGACCCTGAGGATACGCAGTATTTT. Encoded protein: CASSRTGDPEDTQYF.

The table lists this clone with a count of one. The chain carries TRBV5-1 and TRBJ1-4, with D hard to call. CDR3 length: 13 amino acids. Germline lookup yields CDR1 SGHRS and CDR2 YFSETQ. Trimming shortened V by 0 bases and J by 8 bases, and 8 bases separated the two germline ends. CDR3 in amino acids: CASSLDSIEKLFF. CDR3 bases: TGCGCCAGCAGCTTGGACTCGATAGAAAAACTGTTTTTT.

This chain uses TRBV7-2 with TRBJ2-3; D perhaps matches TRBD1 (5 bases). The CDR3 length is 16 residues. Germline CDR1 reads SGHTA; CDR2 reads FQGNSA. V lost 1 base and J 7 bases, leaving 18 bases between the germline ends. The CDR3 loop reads CASSLVQGSGGNTQYF. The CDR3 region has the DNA TGTGCCAGCAGCTTAGTTCAGGGCTCGGGTGGAAATACGCAGTATTTT.

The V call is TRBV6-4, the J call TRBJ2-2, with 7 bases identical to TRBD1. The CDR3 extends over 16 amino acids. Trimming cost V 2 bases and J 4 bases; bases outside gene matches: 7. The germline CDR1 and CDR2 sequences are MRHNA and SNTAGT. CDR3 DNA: TGTGCCAGCAGTGACGGTTTGGGACAGACCACCGGGGAGCTGTTTTTT. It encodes CASSDGLGQTTGELFF.

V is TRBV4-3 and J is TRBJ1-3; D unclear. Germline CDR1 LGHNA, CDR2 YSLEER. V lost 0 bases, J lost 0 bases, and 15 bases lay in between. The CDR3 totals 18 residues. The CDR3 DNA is TGCGCCAGCAGCCAAGACGTTCCGGACGGGAGCTCTGGAAACACCATATATTTT. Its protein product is CASSQDVPDGSSGNTIYF.

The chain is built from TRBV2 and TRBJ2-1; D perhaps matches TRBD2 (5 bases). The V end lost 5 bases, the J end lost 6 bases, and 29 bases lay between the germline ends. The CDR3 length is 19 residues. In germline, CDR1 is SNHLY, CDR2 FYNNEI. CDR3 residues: CASSSRLDGAAGVGNEQFF. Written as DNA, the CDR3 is TGTGCCAGCAGTTCCCGGTTGGATGGAGCGGCTGGCGTGGGCAATGAGCAGTTCTTC. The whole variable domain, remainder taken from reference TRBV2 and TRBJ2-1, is EPEVTQTPSHQVTQMGQEVILRCVPISNHLYFYWYRQILGQKVEFLVSFYNNEISEKSEIFDDQFSVERPDGSNFTLKIRSTKLEDSAMYFCASSSRLDGAAGVGNEQFFGPGTRLTVL.

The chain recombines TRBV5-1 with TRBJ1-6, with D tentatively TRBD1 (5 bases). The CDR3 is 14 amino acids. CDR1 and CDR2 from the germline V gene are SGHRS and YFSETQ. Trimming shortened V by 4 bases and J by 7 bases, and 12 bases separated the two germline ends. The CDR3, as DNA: TGCGCCAGCAGCCTGGGGGTACAGAATTCACCCCTCCACTTT. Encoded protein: CASSLGVQNSPLHF.

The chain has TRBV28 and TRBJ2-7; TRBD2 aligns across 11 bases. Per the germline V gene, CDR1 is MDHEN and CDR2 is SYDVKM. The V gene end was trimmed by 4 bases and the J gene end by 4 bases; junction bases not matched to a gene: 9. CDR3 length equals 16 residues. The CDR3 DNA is TGTGCCAGCAGTTCTCCTCCGGGACTAGCGGAATACGAGCAGTACTTC. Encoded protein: CASSSPPGLAEYEQYF.

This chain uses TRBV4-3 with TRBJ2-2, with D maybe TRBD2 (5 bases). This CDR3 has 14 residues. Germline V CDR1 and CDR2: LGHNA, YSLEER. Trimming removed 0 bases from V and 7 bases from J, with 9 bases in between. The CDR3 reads CASSQDERVGELFF. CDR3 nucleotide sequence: TGCGCCAGCAGCCAAGATGAGAGGGTCGGGGAGCTGTTTTTT.

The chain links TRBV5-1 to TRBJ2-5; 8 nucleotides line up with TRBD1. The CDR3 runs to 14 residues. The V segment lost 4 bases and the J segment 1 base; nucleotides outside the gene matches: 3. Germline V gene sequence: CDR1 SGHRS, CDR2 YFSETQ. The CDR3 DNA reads TGCGCCAGCAGCCGGGGGACAGGCCAAGAGACCCAGTACTTC. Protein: CASSRGTGQETQYF.

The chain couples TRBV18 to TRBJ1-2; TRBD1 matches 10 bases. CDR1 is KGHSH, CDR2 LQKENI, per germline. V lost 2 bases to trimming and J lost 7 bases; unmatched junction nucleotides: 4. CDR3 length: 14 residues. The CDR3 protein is CASSPSGQGSGYTF. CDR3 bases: TGTGCCAGCTCACCATCGGGACAGGGGTCTGGCTACACCTTC. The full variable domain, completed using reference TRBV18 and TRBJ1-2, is NAGVMQNPRHLVRRRGQEARLRCSPMKGHSHVYWYRQLPEEGLKFMVYLQKENIIDESGMPKERFSAEFPKEGPSILRIQQVVRGDSAAYFCASSPSGQGSGYTFGSGTRLTVV.

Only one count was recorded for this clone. The DNA for the CDR3 is TGTGCCAGCAGTTCCCTCCCGGGACAGGGATATGAGCAGTACTTC. It translates to CASSSLPGQGYEQYF. The chain recombines TRBV6-5 with TRBJ2-7, with 9 bases lining up with TRBD1. CDR3 length equals 15 residues. The germline V gene encodes CDR1 MNHEY and CDR2 SVGAGI. The J segment lost 7 bases and the V segment lost 4 bases, leaving 11 bases of the junction unmatched.

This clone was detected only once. CDR3 protein: CASSHGQTSGNTIYF. The CDR3 coding sequence is TGTGCCAGCAGCCACGGACAGACCTCTGGAAACACCATATATTTT. V is TRBV11-2 and J is TRBJ1-3; TRBD1 is a possible D gene (6 bases). The V end lost 5 bases, the J end lost 0 bases, and 11 bases lay between the germline ends. Germline-derived CDR1 and CDR2 are SGHAT and FQNNGV. There are 15 residues in the CDR3. Full variable domain (rest looked up from reference TRBV11-2 and TRBJ1-3): EAGVAQSPRYKIIEKRQSVAFWCNPISGHATLYWYQQILGQGPKLLIQFQNNGVVDDSQLPKDRFSAERLKGVDSTLKIQPAKLEDSAVYLCASSHGQTSGNTIYFGEGSWLTVV.

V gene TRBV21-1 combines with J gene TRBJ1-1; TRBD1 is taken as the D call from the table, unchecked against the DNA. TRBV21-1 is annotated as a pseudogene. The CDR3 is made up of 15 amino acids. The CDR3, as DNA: TGTGCCAGCAGCGATACCCCAGGGTTATCCCCTGAAGCTTTCTTT. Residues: CASSDTPGLSPEAFF.

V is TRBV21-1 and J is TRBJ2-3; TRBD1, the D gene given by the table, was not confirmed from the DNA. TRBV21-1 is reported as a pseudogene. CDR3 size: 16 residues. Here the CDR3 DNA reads TGTGCCAGCAGCAAAGACCACAGATATCCCTCAGATACGCAGTATTTT. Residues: CASSKDHRYPSDTQYF.

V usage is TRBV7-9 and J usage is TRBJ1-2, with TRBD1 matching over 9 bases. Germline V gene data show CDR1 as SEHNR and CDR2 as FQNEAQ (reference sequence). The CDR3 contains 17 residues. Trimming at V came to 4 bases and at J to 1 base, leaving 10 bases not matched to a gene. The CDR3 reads CASSSQGALDYNYGYTF. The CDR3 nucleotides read TGTGCCAGCAGCTCACAGGGGGCACTGGATTATAACTATGGCTACACCTTC.

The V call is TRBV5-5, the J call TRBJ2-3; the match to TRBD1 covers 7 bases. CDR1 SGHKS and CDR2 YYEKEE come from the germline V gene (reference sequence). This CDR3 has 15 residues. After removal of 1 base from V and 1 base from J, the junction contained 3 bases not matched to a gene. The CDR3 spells CASSLFTGGTDTQYF. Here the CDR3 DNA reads TGTGCCAGCAGCTTGTTTACAGGGGGCACAGATACGCAGTATTTT.